Reported below is one T cell receptor beta chain. The antigen is undetermined. This specimen belongs to a study of human T cells and chemical hapten exposure. Background on the study: TCR yields per sample varied mostly from small pooled library volume differences.

Attachment of unique molecular identifiers to individual cDNA molecules was performed in the library. Original processing notes: Just over 95,000 TCRs per sample was the median, with a range of about 20,000 to 690,600. One entry per CDR3 protein, called by TCRdb with MiXCR from the 5' RACE reads. The V and J calls were determined by TCRdb, not by the authors. The data contain 65,000 to 90,000 distinct CDR3 sequences, around 15% of them singletons. RNA extraction used unfractionated whole blood as the source of total RNA. Study-wide findings and caveats: The number of TCRs over 1 in 1000 frequency stayed unchanged after DPC.

This CDR3 contains 16 residues. Per germline, CDR1 SQVTM and CDR2 ANQGSEA. The trim removed 4 bases at V and 8 bases at J, leaving 14 bases unmatched. The genes are TRBV29-1 and TRBJ1-4; 9 nucleotides agree with TRBD1. The clonotype comes from a female donor in good health. Here the CDR3 DNA reads TGCAGCGTTGGGCTAGGTCGTGGGACAGGGTACGAAAAACTGTTTTTT. Protein sequence: CSVGLGRGTGYEKLFF.